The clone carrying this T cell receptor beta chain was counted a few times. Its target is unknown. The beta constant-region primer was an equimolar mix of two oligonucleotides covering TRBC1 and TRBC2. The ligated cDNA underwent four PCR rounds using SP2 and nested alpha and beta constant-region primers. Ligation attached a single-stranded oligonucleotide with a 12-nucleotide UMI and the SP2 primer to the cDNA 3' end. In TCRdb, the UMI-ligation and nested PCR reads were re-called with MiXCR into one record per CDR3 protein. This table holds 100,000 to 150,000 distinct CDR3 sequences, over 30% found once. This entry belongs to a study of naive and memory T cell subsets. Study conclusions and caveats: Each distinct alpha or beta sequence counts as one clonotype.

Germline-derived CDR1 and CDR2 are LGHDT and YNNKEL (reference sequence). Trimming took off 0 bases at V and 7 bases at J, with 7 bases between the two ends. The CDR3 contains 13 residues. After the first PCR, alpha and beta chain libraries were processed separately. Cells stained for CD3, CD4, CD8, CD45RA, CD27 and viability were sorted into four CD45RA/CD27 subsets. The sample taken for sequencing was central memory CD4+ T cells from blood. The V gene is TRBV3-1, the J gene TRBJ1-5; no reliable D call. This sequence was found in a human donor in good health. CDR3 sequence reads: CASSQDKAQPQHF. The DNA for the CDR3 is TGTGCCAGCAGCCAAGATAAGGCGCAGCCCCAGCATTTT.